Here is one T cell receptor (beta chain) with its context. The entry originates in a study of T cell clusters in autoimmune cytopenias. Germline V gene data show CDR1 as MNHEY and CDR2 as SMNVEV (reference sequence). The CDR3 spans 14 residues. TRB rearrangements were amplified by touch-down multiplex PCR with mixed TRB-A/B primers. TCRdb derives one entry per CDR3 protein from the multiplex PCR reads, leaving out DNA. The sample table includes more than 6,000 distinct CDR3 sequences. Each sample's input was about 250 ng genomic DNA, 30,000 to 45,000 genome equivalents. Separately, the same data were catalogued under a study of T cell repertoires in aging, cancer and after chemotherapy.

This sequence originates from a human donor in good health. Sequencing was performed on peripheral blood. The rearrangement links TRBV27 to TRBJ2-5. CDR3 region: CASSLSRVLETQYF.